These 10 T cell receptor beta chains were sequenced from one sample in a study of blood T cell repertoires in COVID-19. The data were produced by immunoSEQ multiplex PCR, yet TCRdb's version contains in-frame clones alone and is incomplete. The data show about 96,000 clones, around nine tenths seen once. The sequencing sample was made of peripheral blood. These receptors came from a human donor with COVID-19, enrolled during active disease. The donor label of this sample is uncertain.

This chain connects TRBV7-9 to TRBJ1-1; perhaps TRBD1 as D (5 bases). Trimming cost V 10 bases and J 1 base, with 16 bases left between them. Per germline, CDR1 SEHNR and CDR2 FQNEAQ (reference sequence). The CDR3 length is 14 residues. The CDR3 spells CAIQPSQGNTEAFF. In nucleotides, the CDR3 is TGTGCCATCCAACCTTCGCAGGGGAACACTGAAGCTTTCTTT.

J is TRBJ1-2 and V is TRBV19, with D unresolved. With 4 bases removed from V and 0 bases from J, the gap between germline ends came to 15 bases. Germline V CDR1 and CDR2: LNHDA, SQIVND (reference sequence). The CDR3 is made up of 16 amino acids. DNA for the CDR3: TGTGCCAGTAGTACCCCCGGGTGGAGCCCTAACTATGGCTACACCTTC. This sequence encodes CASSTPGWSPNYGYTF.

This chain links TRBV30 with TRBJ1-4, with D maybe TRBD1 (5 bases). Germline CDR1 reads GTSNPN; CDR2 reads SVGIG (reference sequence). Trimming stripped 4 bases from V and 2 bases from J, with 11 bases between. This CDR3 has 14 residues. The CDR3 loop is CAWKIKGTNEKLFF. CDR3 DNA: TGTGCCTGGAAAATAAAGGGGACTAATGAAAAACTGTTTTTT.

The chain combines TRBV9 with TRBJ2-7, with 7 bases matching TRBD1. V dropped 3 bases and J dropped 1; count of bases not matched to a gene: 10. The CDR3 is made up of 16 amino acids. Germline assignment: CDR1 SGDLS and CDR2 YYNGEE. The CDR3 region has the DNA TGTGCCAGCAGCGAGGGGGCAGGGTTAGGTTCCTACGAGCAGTACTTC. Protein sequence: CASSEGAGLGSYEQYF. The whole variable domain, filled in from reference TRBV9 and TRBJ2-7, reads DSGVTQTPKHLITATGQRVTLRCSPRSGDLSVYWYQQSLDQGLQFLIQYYNGEERAKGNILERFSAQQFPDLHSELNLSSLELGDSALYFCASSEGAGLGSYEQYFGPGTRLTVT.

This chain links TRBV18 with TRBJ1-4, with 9 bases aligning to TRBD1. V lost 6 bases and J lost 7; bases outside the gene matches: 3. CDR3 length: 13 amino acids. Germline CDR1 reads KGHSH; CDR2 reads LQKENI. DNA for the CDR3: TGTGCCAGCTCCCGGGGACAGGGTGAAAAACTGTTTTTT. Translation: CASSRGQGEKLFF.

Here the CDR3 DNA reads TGTGCCAGCAGCTTAAGTGAGGTCGGGAACACCATATATTTT. Translating gives CASSLSEVGNTIYF. This chain links TRBV7-9 with TRBJ1-3; D ambiguous. The CDR3 extends over 14 amino acids. V was cut by 2 bases and J by 7 bases, with 12 bases left in between. CDR1 and CDR2 from the germline V gene are SEHNR and FQNEAQ (reference sequence).

The chain couples TRBV18 to TRBJ2-3, with D perhaps matching TRBD2 (6 bases). V gave up 0 bases and J gave up 4 bases, with 14 bases separating them. This CDR3 spans 16 amino acids. Germline loops: CDR1 KGHSH, CDR2 LQKENI. The CDR3, as DNA: TGTGCCAGCTCACCACCCTCGCGGGGTCAATCAGATACGCAGTATTTT. Protein product: CASSPPSRGQSDTQYF.

The chain carries TRBV7-3 and TRBJ2-7; TRBD2 might be the D (5 bases). This CDR3 spans 15 amino acids. V lost 1 base to trimming and J lost 3 bases, with 13 bases between them. Germline CDR1 reads SGHTA; CDR2 reads FQGTGA. CDR3 DNA sequence: TGTGCCAGCAGCTTAAATGCGGGCCCAAGCTACGAGCAGTACTTC. Amino acids: CASSLNAGPSYEQYF.

The chain couples TRBV9 to TRBJ2-7; TRBD1 matches at 8 bases. Germline CDR1 and CDR2: SGDLS and YYNGEE. With V trimmed by 0 bases and J by 3 bases, 2 bases remained unmatched. CDR3 size: 14 residues. The CDR3: CASSVAGGNYEQYF. The DNA of the CDR3 is TGTGCCAGCAGCGTAGCAGGGGGCAACTACGAGCAGTACTTC.

CDR3 nucleotide sequence: TGTGCCTGGAGCGGGACAGGGGATCAGCCCCAGCATTTT. This codes for CAWSGTGDQPQHF. V usage is TRBV30 and J usage is TRBJ1-5; 10 nucleotides match TRBD1. The J segment lost 5 bases and the V segment lost 3 bases, leaving 1 base of the junction unmatched. Per germline, CDR1 GTSNPN and CDR2 SVGIG (reference sequence). CDR3 size: 13 residues. Based on the CDR3 plus reference TRBV30 and TRBJ1-5, the full variable domain is SQTIHQWPATLVQPVGSPLSLECTVEGTSNPNLYWYRQAAGRGLQLLFYSVGIGQISSEVPQNLSASRPQDRQFILSSKKLLLSDSGFYLCAWSGTGDQPQHFGDGTRLSIL.